What follows are 13 T cell receptor beta chains derived from one specimen sequenced in a study of T cells expressing NK-cell markers. With the 5' RACE reads reprocessed, TCRdb shows one record per CDR3 protein and no DNA. The sample holds more than 250,000 distinct CDR3 sequences. Material: blood T cells: a sorted CD56 or NKG2C T cell subset, CD4+ or CD8+ T cells, or bulk PBMC T cells (not recorded which). All receptors derive from a man between 18 and 35 years old in good health.

The V and J genes are TRBV19 and TRBJ1-6. The germline V gene has CDR1 LNHDA and CDR2 SQIVND (reference sequence). CDR3 size: 17 residues. The CDR3: CASSMLSGSSYNSPLHF.

The chain uses TRBV5-1 and TRBJ1-1. Germline values: CDR1 SGHRS, CDR2 YFSETQ. The CDR3 is made up of 14 amino acids. CDR3 protein: CASSPARKGTEAFF.

The rearrangement uses TRBV4-2 and TRBJ1-5; TCRdb designates TRBD1, a call that cannot be tested without DNA. Germline V CDR1 and CDR2: LGHNA, YNFKEQ. This CDR3 has 17 residues. The CDR3 sequence is CASSASSTGTGGQPQHF.

The V and J genes are TRBV12-3 or TRBV12-4 and TRBJ2-2; TCRdb outputs TRBD2, but without DNA this stays unchecked. The CDR3 sequence is 14 residues long. This CDR3 reads CASRAGEVAGELFF.

V is TRBV4-2 and J is TRBJ1-3; TCRdb returns TRBD1, unconfirmable since there is no DNA. There are 20 residues in the CDR3. CDR1 is LGHNA, CDR2 YNFKEQ, per germline. The CDR3: CASSPGAGQGPPYSGNTIYF.

The V call is TRBV9, the J call TRBJ2-3. Germline CDR1 is SGDLS and CDR2 is YYNGEE. The CDR3 extends over 14 amino acids. This CDR3 is CASSVAQGADTQYF. The whole variable domain, filled in from reference TRBV9 and TRBJ2-3, reads DSGVTQTPKHLITATGQRVTLRCSPRSGDLSVYWYQQSLDQGLQFLIQYYNGEERAKGNILERFSAQQFPDLHSELNLSSLELGDSALYFCASSVAQGADTQYFGPGTRLTVL.

This chain connects TRBV5-1 to TRBJ1-5. Germline assignment: CDR1 SGHRS and CDR2 YFSETQ. The CDR3 has 13 amino acids. Here the CDR3 reads CASSKDGNQPQHF. The full variable domain, its missing parts supplied by reference TRBV5-1 and TRBJ1-5, is KAGVTQTPRYLIKTRGQQVTLSCSPISGHRSVSWYQQTPGQGLQFLFEYFSETQRNKGNFPGRFSGRQFSNSRSEMNVSTLELGDSALYLCASSKDGNQPQHFGDGTRLSIL.

This chain connects TRBV5-5 to TRBJ2-3. The CDR3 length is 14 residues. In germline, CDR1 is SGHKS, CDR2 YYEKEE (reference sequence). The CDR3 loop reads CASSLALVADTQYF.

The CDR3 sequence: CASSYSIFRRERRTGELFF. The genes are TRBV6-2 or TRBV6-3 and TRBJ2-2; TCRdb designates TRBD2, a call that cannot be tested without DNA. The CDR3 has 19 amino acids. Germline values: CDR1 MNHEY, CDR2 SVGEGT.

The chain's CDR3 is CASSIPSGRAREQFF. The chain employs TRBV19 and TRBJ2-1; TCRdb indicates TRBD2, and absent DNA this call remains unverified. CDR3 length: 15 residues. Germline V lookup: CDR1 LNHDA, CDR2 SQIVND (reference sequence). The variable domain in full, completed from reference TRBV19 and TRBJ2-1, reads DGGITQSPKYLFRKEGQNVTLSCEQNLNHDAMYWYRQDPGQGLRLIYYSQIVNDFQKGDIAEGYSVSREKKESFPLTVTSAQKNPTAFYLCASSIPSGRAREQFFGPGTRLTVL.

The gene calls are TRBV6-4 and TRBJ2-5; the D call from TCRdb, TRBD2, cannot be confirmed without DNA. This CDR3 comprises 14 residues. The V gene's germline CDR1 is MRHNA and CDR2 SNTAGT. Here the CDR3 reads CASRQSPERETQYF.

The chain has TRBV7-2 and TRBJ2-5; without DNA, the TCRdb call of TRBD2 cannot be checked. In germline, CDR1 is SGHTA, CDR2 FQGNSA. The CDR3 totals 16 residues. The CDR3 reads CASSLLAGPRGETQYF.

The genes are TRBV20-1 and TRBJ2-1; TCRdb's D call, TRBD2, is unchecked because there is no DNA. The V gene's germline CDR1 is DFQATT and CDR2 SNEGSKA (reference sequence). The CDR3 runs 15 residues. The CDR3 region is CSATPQVPGGNEQFF.